The 21 T cell receptor beta chains given below trace back to one sample, sequenced in a study of blood T cell repertoires in COVID-19 (dated by TCRdb to 2020 to 2022). The library relied on the immunoSEQ multiplex PCR assay. Drawn from immuneACCESS, this table holds only the in-frame rearrangements with V and J called that TCRdb kept. Clones are partly lost; checked studies trace under half to an unresolved V gene and leave the rest unexplained. The sample records a few hundred thousand clones, 89% of which are singletons. Approximately 9.8% of the sample is taken by the ten largest. The sample comprised PBMCs or T cells enriched from blood (not recorded which). These receptors came from a woman between 40 and 55 years old who had recovered from COVID-19.

This chain links TRBV5-1 with TRBJ2-2, with a weak D call TRBD2 (6 bases). This CDR3 spans 17 amino acids. V gave up 4 bases and J gave up 2 bases, with 18 bases separating them. The germline V gene has CDR1 SGHRS and CDR2 YFSETQ. The CDR3 DNA reads TGCGCCAGCAGCACCGGGACTGGCACTCTAAACACCGGGGAGCTGTTTTTT. Its protein is CASSTGTGTLNTGELFF.

In this sample, this clone turned up once. The gene calls are TRBV28 and TRBJ2-3; 8 bases map to TRBD1. Germline CDR1 and CDR2: MDHEN and SYDVKM. V trimming: 5 bases; J trimming: 5 bases; junction bases outside the gene matches: 9. This CDR3 has 15 amino acids. The CDR3 DNA follows: TGTGCCAGCAGTGCCCCGGGACAGGCCATAGATACGCAGTATTTT. Residues: CASSAPGQAIDTQYF.

The V and J genes are TRBV2 and TRBJ2-5, with TRBD2 matching over 8 bases. CDR3 length: 15 amino acids. Per germline, CDR1 SNHLY and CDR2 FYNNEI. After removal of 4 bases from V and 4 bases from J, the junction contained 8 bases not matched to a gene. CDR3 DNA sequence: TGTGCCAGCAGTGTATTAGCGGGGTCGGTAGAGACCCAGTACTTC. Its translation: CASSVLAGSVETQYF.

By share of the sample, this clone is medium-sized. The chain links TRBV5-4 to TRBJ1-1, with a weak D call TRBD1 (6 bases). Trimming removed 1 base from V and 5 bases from J, with 9 bases in between. Germline-derived CDR1 and CDR2 are SGHNT and YYREEE (reference sequence). The CDR3 is made up of 13 amino acids. Written as DNA, the CDR3 is TGTGCCAGCAGCTTGACAGGGATGACTGAAGCTTTCTTT. This codes for CASSLTGMTEAFF.

V is TRBV18 and J is TRBJ2-3, with D possibly TRBD1 on 5 matching bases. V dropped 2 bases and J dropped 0 bases, with 12 bases sitting between them. Germline CDR1 is KGHSH and CDR2 is LQKENI. The CDR3 has 16 amino acids. CDR3 protein: CASSPDARASTDTQYF. The CDR3 DNA is TGTGCCAGCTCACCAGACGCCAGGGCCAGCACAGATACGCAGTATTTT.

The chain employs TRBV28 and TRBJ2-3; D may be TRBD2 (5 bases). Per germline, CDR1 MDHEN and CDR2 SYDVKM. The V gene lost 6 bases and the J gene lost 2 bases, with 18 bases spanning the gap. The length of the CDR3 is 16 residues. The CDR3 protein is CASSRRTPAPTDTQYF. The CDR3 bases are TGTGCCAGCAGCCGAAGGACTCCTGCCCCCACAGATACGCAGTATTTT.

This clone was seen ten or more times. The chain joins TRBV29-1 to TRBJ2-3, with a possible D match to TRBD2 (5 bases). CDR1 and CDR2 from the germline V gene are SQVTM and ANQGSEA. This CDR3 is built from 16 residues. V was clipped by 5 bases and J by 6 bases, with 24 bases between them. CDR3 DNA: TGCAGCGTTTTACCCTACTTGGACTTGGCCGGGGATACGCAGTATTTT. As protein: CSVLPYLDLAGDTQYF.

This chain uses TRBV13 with TRBJ2-7; D is perhaps TRBD2 (5 bases). Germline V CDR1 and CDR2: PRHDT, FYEKMQ (reference sequence). The CDR3 runs 15 residues. Trimming pared 4 bases from V and 1 base from J, leaving 14 bases between. The CDR3 DNA follows: TGTGCCAGCAGCTGGCGAGGGAGAGTTTCCTACGAGCAGTACTTC. Its translation: CASSWRGRVSYEQYF.

This chain connects TRBV5-4 to TRBJ2-2; unclear D gene. The CDR3 runs 17 residues. The germline V gene has CDR1 SGHNT and CDR2 YYREEE (reference sequence). Deletions cut 0 bases from V and 6 bases from J, with 18 bases between. CDR3: CASSLVYGSPLPGELFF. Written as DNA, the CDR3 is TGTGCCAGCAGCTTGGTGTACGGGTCTCCATTACCCGGGGAGCTGTTTTTT.

This clone has more than one count but fewer than ten. This rearrangement joins TRBV19 to TRBJ2-5; a weak D match, TRBD2 (5 bases). The germline gives CDR1 LNHDA, CDR2 SQIVND (reference sequence). The V and J ends lost 2 bases and 1 base respectively, with 14 bases between them. CDR3 length: 16 amino acids. The CDR3 protein is CASSIQRTVRQETQYF. DNA for the CDR3: TGTGCCAGTAGTATACAGCGGACTGTCCGCCAAGAGACCCAGTACTTC.

V is TRBV2 and J is TRBJ2-1; TRBD2 might be the D (6 bases). V lost 1 base to trimming and J lost 4 bases, with 20 bases between them. The CDR3 has 18 residues. Germline V gene lookup returns CDR1 SNHLY and CDR2 FYNNEI. The CDR3 coding sequence is TGTGCCAGCAGTGAAGGGATCTACATAGCGGCCCCGTACAATGAGCAGTTCTTC. Protein product: CASSEGIYIAAPYNEQFF.

This clone was found once. The chain recombines TRBV28 with TRBJ2-5; tentatively, D is TRBD2 (6 bases). The V end was cut by 8 bases, the J end by 4 bases, with 8 bases between. Germline-derived CDR1 and CDR2 are MDHEN and SYDVKM. The CDR3 contains 11 residues. DNA for the CDR3: TGTGCCAGCCTGGGAGGAGAGACCCAGTACTTC. Amino acid sequence: CASLGGETQYF.

The V and J genes are TRBV6-2 or TRBV6-3 and TRBJ1-2; D is possibly TRBD1 (5 bases). The length of the CDR3 is 14 residues. Trimming took off 0 bases at V and 4 bases at J, with 9 bases between the two ends. Germline CDR1 MNHEY, CDR2 SVGEGT. CDR3 sequence reads: CASSYSTQVYGYTF. The CDR3 DNA is TGTGCCAGCAGTTACTCGACACAGGTCTATGGCTACACCTTC.

The CDR3 sequence: CAWSGARDSLYEQYF. In DNA, the CDR3 is TGTGCCTGGAGTGGGGCAAGGGACAGTCTCTACGAGCAGTACTTC. This sequence joins TRBV30 and TRBJ2-7, with 7 bases that match TRBD1. V shed 1 base and J 3 bases; nucleotides not matched to a gene: 9. Germline V CDR1 and CDR2: GTSNPN, SVGIG (reference sequence). CDR3 length: 15 residues.

The chain uses TRBV7-8 and TRBJ2-5; 9 bases fit TRBD2. This CDR3 spans 17 amino acids. Germline assignment: CDR1 SGHVS and CDR2 FQNEAQ. J was trimmed by 2 bases and V by 1 base; bases with no gene match: 8. CDR3 sequence reads: CASSLVTLAGKQETQYF. Here the CDR3 DNA reads TGTGCCAGCAGCTTAGTGACTCTAGCGGGAAAACAAGAGACCCAGTACTTC.

The V call is TRBV16, the J call TRBJ1-6, with D unresolved. V dropped 3 bases and J dropped 0 bases, with 6 bases sitting between them. There are 15 residues in the CDR3. CDR1 and CDR2 from the germline V gene are KGHSY and FQNENV. CDR3 protein: CASSQESSYNSPLHF. CDR3 DNA: TGTGCCAGCAGCCAGGAGAGCTCCTATAATTCACCCCTCCACTTT.

V usage is TRBV7-2 and J usage is TRBJ1-2; D uncertain. V was clipped by 6 bases and J by 8 bases, with 22 bases between them. Germline values: CDR1 SGHTA, CDR2 FQGNSA. This CDR3 spans 15 amino acids. The CDR3 bases are TGTGCCAGCAGTCCACAGCTTACGTTGGTGTGGGGCTACACCTTC. This sequence encodes CASSPQLTLVWGYTF.

The chain combines TRBV3-1 (or the pseudogene TRBV3-2) with TRBJ2-1; D is perhaps TRBD1 (7 bases). This CDR3 spans 13 amino acids. The germline V and J ends were trimmed by 3 bases and 8 bases, with 11 bases remaining between them. Germline CDR1 reads LGHDT; CDR2 reads YNNKEL (reference sequence). The CDR3 DNA reads TGTGCCAGCAGCCAGGGCAGGGGGGATGAGCAGTTCTTC. Its protein product is CASSQGRGDEQFF.

Worth noting for this clone: One junction end disagrees with the germline gene, perhaps due to a read error. The gene calls are TRBV19 and TRBJ1-5; the match to TRBD1 covers 7 bases. CDR3 length: 14 residues. Germline values: CDR1 LNHDA, CDR2 SQIVND (reference sequence). The CDR3 reads CASSLDREVQPQHF. CDR3 DNA sequence: TGTGCCAGTAGTTTAGACAGGGAGGTTCAGCCCCAGCATTTT.

The V call is TRBV19, the J call TRBJ2-6, with TRBD1 matching 7 bases. The CDR3 consists of 16 residues. Germline V lookup: CDR1 LNHDA, CDR2 SQIVND (reference sequence). The junction had 6 bases not matched to a gene; V was cut back by 7 bases and J by 0 bases. The CDR3: CASTTGQFSGANVLTF. CDR3 DNA sequence: TGTGCCAGTACCACGGGACAGTTCTCTGGGGCCAACGTCCTGACTTTC.

This clone came up once. The rearrangement joins TRBV12-5 to TRBJ2-4; TRBD1 matches at 8 bases. The CDR3 is 17 amino acids. Germline V gives CDR1 LGHNT, CDR2 FRNRAP. V was pared by 5 bases and J by 0 bases, with 9 bases of the junction left unmatched. The CDR3 here is CASGPGQDLLAKNIQYF. In DNA, the CDR3 is TGTGCTAGTGGTCCGGGACAGGACTTACTAGCCAAAAACATTCAGTACTTC.